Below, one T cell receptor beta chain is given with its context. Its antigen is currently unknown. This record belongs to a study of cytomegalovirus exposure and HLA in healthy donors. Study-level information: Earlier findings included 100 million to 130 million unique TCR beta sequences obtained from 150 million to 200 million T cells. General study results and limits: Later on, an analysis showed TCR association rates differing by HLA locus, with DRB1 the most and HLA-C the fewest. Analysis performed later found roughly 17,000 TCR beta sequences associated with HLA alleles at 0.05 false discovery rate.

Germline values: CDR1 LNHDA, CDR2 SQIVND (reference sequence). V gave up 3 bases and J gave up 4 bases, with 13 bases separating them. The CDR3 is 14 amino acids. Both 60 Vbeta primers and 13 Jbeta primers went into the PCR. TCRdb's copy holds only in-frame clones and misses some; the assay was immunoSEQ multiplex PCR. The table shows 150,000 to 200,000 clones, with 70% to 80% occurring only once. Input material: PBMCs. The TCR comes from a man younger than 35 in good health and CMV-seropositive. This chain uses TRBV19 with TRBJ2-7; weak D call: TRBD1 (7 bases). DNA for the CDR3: TGTGCCAGTAGTATCTCCAGGGGGGATTACGAGCAGTACTTC. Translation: CASSISRGDYEQYF.